Presented here are 17 T cell receptor beta chains from one specimen sequenced in a study of lymphopenia after photon versus proton radiotherapy. Clones were read by immunoSEQ multiplex PCR, and TCRdb kept only the in-frame ones, dropping some. Of around 160,000 clones listed, approximately 86% are singletons. This material consisted of peripheral blood, taken from a patient treated with photon-based radiotherapy. The receptors stem from a man between 50 and 59 years old with gastric cancer.

This clone has only a few counts. The V gene is TRBV18, the J gene TRBJ1-4; no reliable D call. The CDR3 is 14 residues long. V lost 2 bases to trimming and J lost 8 bases, with 12 bases between them. Germline loops: CDR1 KGHSH, CDR2 LQKENI. DNA for the CDR3: TGTGCCAGCTCACCAAGAGGGTATTACGAAAAACTGTTTTTT. It codes for CASSPRGYYEKLFF. The full variable domain, in which reference TRBV18 and TRBJ1-4 provide the parts outside the CDR3, is NAGVMQNPRHLVRRRGQEARLRCSPMKGHSHVYWYRQLPEEGLKFMVYLQKENIIDESGMPKERFSAEFPKEGPSILRIQQVVRGDSAAYFCASSPRGYYEKLFFGSGTQLSVL.

This chain connects TRBV7-9 to TRBJ2-3, with 10 bases lining up with TRBD2. This CDR3 is 14 amino acids long. V shed 4 bases and J 3 bases; nucleotides not matched to a gene: 1. Germline CDR1 is SEHNR and CDR2 is FQNEAQ (reference sequence). CDR3: CASSSSGSTDTQYF. The CDR3 nucleotides are TGTGCCAGCAGCTCTAGCGGGAGTACAGATACGCAGTATTTT.

V usage is TRBV14 and J usage is TRBJ1-4, with a possible D match to TRBD1 (5 bases). V lost 4 bases, J lost 4 bases, and 10 bases lay in between. Germline-derived CDR1 and CDR2 are SGHDN and FVKESK. The CDR3 is 14 amino acids. CDR3 nucleotides: TGTGCCAGCAGCCCGGGACGGCTTAATGAAAAACTGTTTTTT. This sequence encodes CASSPGRLNEKLFF.

The V and J genes are TRBV6-5 and TRBJ2-7; D gene ambiguous. CDR3 length: 14 amino acids. Germline lookup yields CDR1 MNHEY and CDR2 SVGAGI. Trimming took 7 bases from V and 4 from J, leaving 17 bases between them. CDR3 DNA sequence: TGTGCCAGCAACTCGCACCGGGCAGGATACGAGCAGTACTTC. Its translation: CASNSHRAGYEQYF.

J is TRBJ2-7 and V is TRBV9; TRBD2 aligns across 15 bases. The CDR3 length is 16 residues. In germline, CDR1 is SGDLS, CDR2 YYNGEE. Trimming took 0 bases from V and 5 from J; bases not matched to a gene: 3. CDR3 DNA: TGTGCCAGCAGCGTAGGGACTAGCGGGAGGGCCCACGAGCAGTACTTC. It codes for CASSVGTSGRAHEQYF.

This chain links TRBV11-2 with TRBJ2-3, with D perhaps matching TRBD2 (5 bases). Germline V gene lookup returns CDR1 SGHAT and CDR2 FQNNGV. The CDR3 is made up of 15 amino acids. Trimming pared 2 bases from V and 3 bases from J, leaving 12 bases between. CDR3 loop: CASSLSLAGTDTQYF. Here the CDR3 DNA reads TGTGCCAGCAGCTTATCCCTAGCTGGGACAGATACGCAGTATTTT.

The rearrangement links TRBV11-2 to TRBJ2-7; D call uncertain. Germline CDR1 SGHAT, CDR2 FQNNGV. Trimming pared 9 bases from V and 2 bases from J, leaving 14 bases between. The CDR3 is 13 residues long. CDR3 residues: CASKQAGAYEQYF. Here the CDR3 DNA reads TGTGCCAGTAAGCAGGCAGGAGCCTACGAGCAGTACTTC.

The chain combines TRBV28 with TRBJ1-4, with a possible D match to TRBD1 (5 bases). Deletions cut 7 bases from V and 7 bases from J, with 16 bases between. Germline CDR1 MDHEN, CDR2 SYDVKM. The CDR3 has 14 amino acids. CDR3 loop: CASIPAGQSEKLFF. The CDR3 DNA sequence: TGTGCCAGCATTCCTGCGGGGCAAAGTGAAAAACTGTTTTTT.

The chain links TRBV6-5 to TRBJ1-1, with 9 bases fitting TRBD1. This CDR3 is built from 14 residues. V gave up 6 bases and J gave up 8 bases; unmatched junction bases: 10. Germline CDR1 is MNHEY and CDR2 is SVGAGI. The CDR3 DNA reads as TGTGCCAGCAGGTCTCCGGGACAGGGTTCAGAAGCTTTCTTT. Residues: CASRSPGQGSEAFF.

The chain employs TRBV19 and TRBJ1-4; D remains ambiguous. Trimming pared 0 bases from V and 8 bases from J, leaving 16 bases between. This CDR3 is 16 amino acids long. Germline CDR1 reads LNHDA; CDR2 reads SQIVND (reference sequence). In DNA, the CDR3 is TGTGCCAGTAGTATAGATCATAAGGGCGGTCGGGAAAAACTGTTTTTT. It translates to CASSIDHKGGREKLFF.

The chain carries TRBV5-6 and TRBJ2-1, with a weak D call TRBD2 (6 bases). This CDR3 has 14 residues. The V gene's germline CDR1 is SGHDT and CDR2 YYEEEE. Trimming shortened V by 4 bases and J by 6 bases, and 14 bases separated the two germline ends. As DNA, the CDR3 is TGTGCCAGCAGCCCGTGGGGAGGAAGCAATGAGCAGTTCTTC. This codes for CASSPWGGSNEQFF.

The CDR3 DNA sequence: TGTGCCAGCAGCTCACAAACAGGGCCGTCAAGGGGCTACACCTTC. Amino acid sequence: CASSSQTGPSRGYTF. The rearrangement links TRBV5-4 to TRBJ1-2, with D tentatively TRBD1 (6 bases). The V end lost 3 bases, the J end lost 8 bases, and 20 bases lay between the germline ends. There are 15 residues in the CDR3. Germline values: CDR1 SGHNT, CDR2 YYREEE (reference sequence).

This sequence joins TRBV7-9 and TRBJ2-6; either TRBD1 or TRBD2 may fit D (5 bases each). Germline CDR1 reads SEHNR; CDR2 reads FQNEAQ (reference sequence). Trimming removed 5 bases from V and 1 base from J, with 9 bases in between. The CDR3 extends over 15 amino acids. CDR3 coding DNA: TGTGCCAGCAGCGGGACGGATTCTGGGGCCAACGTCCTGACTTTC. This sequence encodes CASSGTDSGANVLTF.

J is TRBJ2-7 and V is TRBV5-1; TRBD2 aligns across 7 bases. This CDR3 region has 14 residues. Germline V gene sequence: CDR1 SGHRS, CDR2 YFSETQ. V was pared by 0 bases and J by 2 bases, with 2 bases of the junction left unmatched. The CDR3 nucleotides read TGCGCCAGCAGCTTGGGGACTAGACCCTACGAGCAGTACTTC. The encoded protein is CASSLGTRPYEQYF.

V and J are TRBV6-5 and TRBJ1-5; D is uncertain. CDR3 length equals 15 residues. The germline V gene has CDR1 MNHEY and CDR2 SVGAGI. V was clipped by 2 bases and J by 0 bases, with 8 bases between them. This CDR3 reads CASSYRHDSNQPQHF. The CDR3 DNA sequence: TGTGCCAGCAGTTACCGGCACGATAGCAATCAGCCCCAGCATTTT.

This sequence joins TRBV19 and TRBJ2-7, with 8 bases lining up with TRBD2. Losses at the gene ends were 4 bases for V and 0 bases for J; bases not matched to a gene: 8. Germline V gives CDR1 LNHDA, CDR2 SQIVND (reference sequence). The CDR3 runs 16 residues. DNA for the CDR3: TGTGCCAGTAGTACTGCCGGGAGCGGGAGCTCCTACGAGCAGTACTTC. Its translation: CASSTAGSGSSYEQYF.

The genes are TRBV19 and TRBJ2-7; D unresolved. The CDR3 contains 16 residues. Germline-derived CDR1 and CDR2 are LNHDA and SQIVND (reference sequence). Trimming removed 4 bases from V and 2 bases from J, with 18 bases in between. This CDR3 is CASSTPGSPETYEQYF. CDR3 DNA: TGTGCCAGTAGTACCCCGGGCAGTCCAGAGACCTACGAGCAGTACTTC. Based on the CDR3 plus reference TRBV19 and TRBJ2-7, the full variable domain is DGGITQSPKYLFRKEGQNVTLSCEQNLNHDAMYWYRQDPGQGLRLIYYSQIVNDFQKGDIAEGYSVSREKKESFPLTVTSAQKNPTAFYLCASSTPGSPETYEQYFGPGTRLTVT.